The 28 T cell receptor beta chains in this list originate from one sample, sequenced in a study of T cell responses to AZD1222 COVID-19 vaccine. Using immunoSEQ multiplex PCR, the repertoire was profiled, and TCRdb retains in-frame clones only, with some absent. The table shows about 130,000 clones, with around 89% occurring only once. The sample here was peripheral blood, taken 28 days after the second AZD1222 dose. The receptors stem from an adult who received the AZD1222 COVID-19 vaccine.

The CDR3 bases are TGTGCCAGCAGCGTAGCTTTGAGCTACAATGAGCAGTTCTTC. Translation gives CASSVALSYNEQFF. The chain combines TRBV9 with TRBJ2-1; D is undetermined. V lost 0 bases and J 3 bases, leaving 7 bases between the germline ends. CDR1 SGDLS and CDR2 YYNGEE come from the germline V gene. This CDR3 is 14 amino acids long.

J is TRBJ2-1 and V is TRBV4-1; 12 nucleotides agree with TRBD2. Losses at the gene ends were 1 base for V and 10 bases for J; bases not matched to a gene: 2. CDR1 is MGHRA, CDR2 YSYEKL, per germline. The CDR3 is 14 amino acids. This CDR3 is CASSQGLAGVEQFF. In DNA, the CDR3 is TGCGCCAGCAGCCAAGGACTAGCGGGGGTAGAGCAGTTCTTC.

V is TRBV19 and J is TRBJ1-5; D is uncertain. Germline V gene data show CDR1 as LNHDA and CDR2 as SQIVND (reference sequence). The V end lost 0 bases, the J end lost 5 bases, and 5 bases lay between the germline ends. CDR3 length: 13 residues. The CDR3 sequence is CASSIDSYQPQHF. The CDR3 DNA reads TGTGCCAGTAGTATAGATTCATATCAGCCCCAGCATTTT. The full variable domain, its missing parts supplied by reference TRBV19 and TRBJ1-5, is DGGITQSPKYLFRKEGQNVTLSCEQNLNHDAMYWYRQDPGQGLRLIYYSQIVNDFQKGDIAEGYSVSREKKESFPLTVTSAQKNPTAFYLCASSIDSYQPQHFGDGTRLSIL.

This clone was recorded at least ten times. This sequence joins TRBV7-9 and TRBJ1-2, with D unclear. Per germline, CDR1 SEHNR and CDR2 FQNEAQ (reference sequence). This CDR3 is 15 amino acids long. Trimming cost V 3 bases and J 4 bases, with 15 bases left between them. The DNA for the CDR3 is TGTGCCAGCAGCTTTGGCTCCGATCTGCCCTATGGCTACACCTTC. Its protein product is CASSFGSDLPYGYTF.

The V call is TRBV4-3, the J call TRBJ1-2; 11 bases match TRBD1. The CDR3 runs to 15 residues. CDR1 is LGHNA and CDR2 is YSLEER in the germline V gene. The ends lost 2 bases at V and 3 bases at J; junction bases unmatched: 2. The CDR3 DNA follows: TGCGCCAGCAGCCAACGGGACAGGGGGGACTATGGCTACACCTTC. This gives the protein CASSQRDRGDYGYTF.

CDR3 in DNA: TGCAGCGTTCAACCCGATGACAGGGCTGGCTACACCTTC. Amino acids: CSVQPDDRAGYTF. The chain couples TRBV29-1 to TRBJ1-2; 7 positions agree with TRBD1. Germline lookup yields CDR1 SQVTM and CDR2 ANQGSEA. V was pared by 5 bases and J by 7 bases, with 10 bases of the junction left unmatched. The CDR3 sequence is 13 residues long.

The chain uses TRBV14 and TRBJ1-2; D may be TRBD1 (6 bases). The germline V and J ends were trimmed by 6 bases and 2 bases, with 10 bases remaining between them. There are 13 residues in the CDR3. Germline values: CDR1 SGHDN, CDR2 FVKESK. The CDR3 sequence is CASRGAWNYGYTF. CDR3 DNA sequence: TGTGCCAGCAGGGGGGCCTGGAACTATGGCTACACCTTC.

This rearrangement joins TRBV27 to TRBJ1-2; perhaps TRBD1 as D (5 bases). The germline gives CDR1 MNHEY, CDR2 SMNVEV (reference sequence). CDR3 length: 15 amino acids. V lost 6 bases and J lost 7, with 21 bases in between. The DNA of the CDR3 is TGTGCCAGCAGCCCCGCCGGGGCCGTTACCGGTGGCTACACCTTC. This encodes CASSPAGAVTGGYTF.

The gene calls are TRBV12-3 or TRBV12-4 and TRBJ2-7; TRBD1 is a possible D gene (5 bases). CDR3 length equals 12 residues. The V gene lost 6 bases and the J gene lost 4 bases, with 10 bases spanning the gap. The CDR3 spells CASSQGTYEQYF. In DNA, the CDR3 is TGTGCCAGCAGCCAGGGTACATACGAGCAGTACTTC.

There are a few counts of this clone. The chain uses TRBV5-6 and TRBJ1-3; possible D gene TRBD1, 5 bases. This CDR3 has 15 amino acids. With 3 bases removed from V and 0 bases from J, the gap between germline ends came to 10 bases. Germline V CDR1 and CDR2: SGHDT, YYEEEE. Here the CDR3 reads CASSYDRLSGNTIYF. Here the CDR3 DNA reads TGTGCCAGCAGCTATGACAGACTCTCTGGAAACACCATATATTTT. The full variable domain, with the rest looked up from reference TRBV5-6 and TRBJ1-3, is DAGVTQSPTHLIKTRGQQVTLRCSPKSGHDTVSWYQQALGQGPQFIFQYYEEEERQRGNFPDRFSGHQFPNYSSELNVNALLLGDSALYLCASSYDRLSGNTIYFGEGSWLTVV.

CDR3 region: CAGQGLNDSPLHF. CDR3 bases: TGTGCCGGACAGGGGCTTAATGATTCACCCCTCCACTTT. The rearrangement links TRBV30 to TRBJ1-6, with 9 nucleotides matching TRBD1. Germline V CDR1 and CDR2: GTSNPN, SVGIG (reference sequence). V was pared by 8 bases and J by 8 bases, with 7 bases of the junction left unmatched. The CDR3 loop spans 13 amino acids.

The sample holds a few counts of this clone. The chain links TRBV5-1 to TRBJ2-7; D may be TRBD1 or TRBD2 (5 bases each). V lost 4 bases, J lost 3 bases, and 11 bases lay in between. The germline V gene has CDR1 SGHRS and CDR2 YFSETQ. There are 13 residues in the CDR3. The CDR3 DNA follows: TGCGCCAGCAGCGCCGGGACGGGCTACGAGCAGTACTTC. Residues: CASSAGTGYEQYF.

This sequence joins TRBV27 and TRBJ2-3; the D is unclear. Germline V gene sequence: CDR1 MNHEY, CDR2 SMNVEV (reference sequence). Between the trimmed V and J ends, which lost 8 bases and 1 base, there was a span of 13 bases. The CDR3 length is 14 residues. CDR3 protein: CASANRAGTDTQYF. CDR3 coding DNA: TGTGCCAGCGCCAATAGGGCAGGCACAGATACGCAGTATTTT.

A remark on this clone: The junction and the germline gene differ at one end; a read error may be behind it. The chain couples TRBV19 to TRBJ1-1, with TRBD1 matching over 8 bases. The CDR3 is 13 residues long. From germline, CDR1 is LNHDA and CDR2 SQIVND (reference sequence). Here the CDR3 reads CASSRTGRTEAFF. CDR3 nucleotide sequence: TGTGCCAGCAGTAGGACAGGGAGGACTGAAGCTTTCTTT.

The chain is built from TRBV6-6 and TRBJ2-7, with 11 bases fitting TRBD1. The CDR3 length is 16 residues. The V and J ends lost 7 bases and 2 bases, in that order; junction bases with no gene match: 10. The germline V gene encodes CDR1 MNHNY and CDR2 SVGAGI (reference sequence). The CDR3 sequence: CASTTPPGQGAYEQYF. The CDR3 DNA is TGTGCCAGCACCACCCCCCCGGGACAGGGGGCCTACGAGCAGTACTTC.

The V and J genes are TRBV5-1 and TRBJ2-7, with D perhaps matching TRBD1 (6 bases). CDR1 is SGHRS and CDR2 is YFSETQ in the germline V gene. Trimming stripped 0 bases from V and 2 bases from J, with 12 bases between. This CDR3 comprises 15 residues. The CDR3 DNA follows: TGCGCCAGCAGCTTGGAGGCAGGGGTAGCCTACGAGCAGTACTTC. It yields the protein CASSLEAGVAYEQYF.

The chain recombines TRBV3-1 (or the pseudogene TRBV3-2) with TRBJ2-1; 7 nucleotides align to TRBD2. V gave up 5 bases and J gave up 9 bases; unmatched junction bases: 4. The CDR3 loop spans 12 amino acids. The germline gives CDR1 LGHDT, CDR2 YNNKEL (reference sequence). CDR3 DNA sequence: TGTGCCAGCAGCTTTGGGGGGGGTGAGCAGTTCTTC. This encodes CASSFGGGEQFF.

This rearrangement joins TRBV7-9 to TRBJ1-2; D unclear. This CDR3 is built from 11 residues. V dropped 7 bases and J dropped 8 bases, with 11 bases sitting between them. CDR1 and CDR2 (germline): SEHNR, FQNEAQ (reference sequence). The CDR3 protein is CASTSSAGYTF. DNA of the CDR3: TGTGCCAGCACCTCGTCGGCCGGCTACACCTTC. The full variable domain, completed using reference TRBV7-9 and TRBJ1-2, is DTGVSQNPRHKITKRGQNVTFRCDPISEHNRLYWYRQTLGQGPEFLTYFQNEAQLEKSRLLSDRFSAERPKGSFSTLEIQRTEQGDSAMYLCASTSSAGYTFGSGTRLTVV.

This chain uses TRBV6-5 with TRBJ2-7; D remains unclear. Per the germline V gene, CDR1 is MNHEY and CDR2 is SVGAGI. Trimming cost V 6 bases and J 2 bases, with 8 bases left between them. The CDR3 runs 12 residues. The CDR3 coding sequence is TGTGCCAGCAGATCGAGAGCCTACGAGCAGTACTTC. Its protein is CASRSRAYEQYF.

The rearrangement links TRBV7-9 to TRBJ2-3, with D hard to call. This CDR3 is 15 amino acids long. Deletions cut 1 base from V and 1 base from J, with 9 bases between. Germline V gives CDR1 SEHNR, CDR2 FQNEAQ (reference sequence). CDR3 sequence: CASSLDLSGTDTQYF. In DNA form, the CDR3 reads TGTGCCAGCAGCTTAGACTTGTCCGGCACAGATACGCAGTATTTT.

The chain has TRBV3-1 (or the pseudogene TRBV3-2) and TRBJ2-2; 11 nucleotides align to TRBD1. CDR1 and CDR2 from the germline V gene are LGHDT and YNNKEL (reference sequence). The CDR3 sequence is 19 residues long. J gave up 5 bases and V 0 bases, and 11 bases lay outside the gene matches. CDR3 bases: TGTGCCAGCAGCCAAGAGGACAGGGGGCGAGCAGGGACTACCGGGGAGCTGTTTTTT. It specifies CASSQEDRGRAGTTGELFF.

The chain carries TRBV12-3 or TRBV12-4 and TRBJ1-2, with D unresolved. Between the trimmed V and J ends, which lost 6 bases and 5 bases, there was a span of 13 bases. CDR3 size: 13 residues. CDR3 DNA sequence: TGTGCCAGCAGCCCCGGTGTCCGGTATGGCTACACCTTC. It translates to CASSPGVRYGYTF.

The CDR3 DNA reads TGTGCCAGCAGATACGGGGGGGGAGGGCCTCGAGAGACCCAGTACTTC. Protein: CASRYGGGGPRETQYF. The V call is TRBV27, the J call TRBJ2-5, with 8 positions matching TRBD2. This CDR3 has 16 amino acids. The germline V gene encodes CDR1 MNHEY and CDR2 SMNVEV (reference sequence). The trim removed 6 bases at V and 4 bases at J, leaving 13 bases unmatched.

V gene TRBV7-9 combines with J gene TRBJ2-7, with 12 bases identical to TRBD2. From germline, CDR1 is SEHNR and CDR2 FQNEAQ (reference sequence). V lost 2 bases and J lost 4; bases outside the gene matches: 6. This CDR3 has 16 residues. CDR3 coding DNA: TGTGCCAGCAGCTTATCTAGCGGGAGGGCCGGGTACGAGCAGTACTTC. This gives the protein CASSLSSGRAGYEQYF.

The gene calls are TRBV30 and TRBJ1-2; D gene ambiguous. The CDR3 is 11 amino acids. V was pared by 2 bases and J by 8 bases, with 9 bases between. The germline V gene has CDR1 GTSNPN and CDR2 SVGIG (reference sequence). CDR3 nucleotides: TGTGCCTGGAGTATAGAGGGAGGCTACACCTTC. This encodes CAWSIEGGYTF.

V usage is TRBV7-2 and J usage is TRBJ2-1; tentatively, D is TRBD2 (5 bases). CDR1 SGHTA and CDR2 FQGNSA come from the germline V gene. With 5 bases removed from V and 2 bases from J, the gap between germline ends came to 10 bases. The CDR3 loop spans 14 amino acids. The CDR3 here is CASSPAVTYNEQFF. The CDR3 DNA sequence: TGTGCCAGCAGCCCAGCGGTCACCTACAATGAGCAGTTCTTC. Full variable domain (missing parts from reference TRBV7-2 and TRBJ2-1): GAGVSQSPSNKVTEKGKDVELRCDPISGHTALYWYRQSLGQGLEFLIYFQGNSAPDKSGLPSDRFSAERTGGSVSTLTIQRTQQEDSAVYLCASSPAVTYNEQFFGPGTRLTVL.

The chain is built from TRBV5-6 and TRBJ2-7; D is perhaps TRBD2 (6 bases). The germline V and J ends were trimmed by 6 bases and 4 bases, with 14 bases remaining between them. CDR3 length equals 13 residues. Germline V gene lookup returns CDR1 SGHDT and CDR2 YYEEEE. CDR3 loop: CASKKTGGYEQYF. The CDR3 DNA reads as TGTGCCAGCAAAAAAACCGGAGGGTACGAGCAGTACTTC.

This rearrangement joins TRBV19 to TRBJ2-3; 12 positions match TRBD2. The CDR3 extends over 16 amino acids. CDR1 is LNHDA and CDR2 is SQIVND in the germline V gene (reference sequence). V shed 1 base, J shed 1 base, and the junction held 0 bases outside the gene matches. The CDR3 sequence: CASSIGLAGGTDTQYF. As DNA, the CDR3 is TGTGCCAGTAGTATAGGACTAGCGGGGGGCACAGATACGCAGTATTTT.